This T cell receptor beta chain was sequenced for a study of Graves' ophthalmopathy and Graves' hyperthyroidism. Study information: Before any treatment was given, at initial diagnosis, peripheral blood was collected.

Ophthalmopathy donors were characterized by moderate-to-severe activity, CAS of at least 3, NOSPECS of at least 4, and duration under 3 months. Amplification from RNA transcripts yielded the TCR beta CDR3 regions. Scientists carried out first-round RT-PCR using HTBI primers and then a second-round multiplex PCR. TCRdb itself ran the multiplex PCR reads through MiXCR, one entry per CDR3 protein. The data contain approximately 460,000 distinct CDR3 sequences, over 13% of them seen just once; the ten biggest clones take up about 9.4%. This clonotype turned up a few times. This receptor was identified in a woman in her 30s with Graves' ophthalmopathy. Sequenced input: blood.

The CDR3 DNA reads TGTGCCAGCATACCTATCCCCTTGAACACCGGGGAGCTGTTTTTT. This gives the protein CASIPIPLNTGELFF. V and J are TRBV11-1 and TRBJ2-2; D ambiguous. The CDR3 consists of 15 residues. CDR1 is SGHAT and CDR2 is FQDESV in the germline V gene (reference sequence). The V end lost 7 bases, the J end lost 1 base, and 13 bases lay between the germline ends.